This T cell receptor (beta chain) appears in the sequencing data of a study of blood T cell repertoires in COVID-19. Study overall: Acute and convalescent COVID-19 samples came from the United States, Italy and Spain. PBMCs, B-cell-depleted T cells, or T cells provided the cDNA or gDNA that made up the material.

In its sample, this clone was seen a few times. In the source study's methods: It was from reference gene primer amplification that nucleated cell counts were estimated. The table came from immunoSEQ multiplex PCR; TCRdb's copy has only in-frame clones and leaves some out. The V and J calls and clone size are taken from that table; D and trimming were inferred from the DNA. The profile shows around 24,000 clones, approximately 88% of them singletons. Those enrolled in Seattle joined during active infection and were followed longitudinally afterward. Germline CDR1 reads SGHRS; CDR2 reads YFSETQ. Trimming removed 4 bases from V and 3 bases from J; junction bases left unmatched: 3. This CDR3 spans 14 amino acids.

V gene TRBV5-1 combines with J gene TRBJ1-1; 10 bases map to TRBD1. This receptor was obtained from a man in his 70s with COVID-19, enrolled during active disease. Sequenced material: peripheral blood. CDR3 nucleotide sequence: TGCGCCAGCAGCCGGGACAGGGGTTACACTGAAGCTTTCTTT. Protein product: CASSRDRGYTEAFF.